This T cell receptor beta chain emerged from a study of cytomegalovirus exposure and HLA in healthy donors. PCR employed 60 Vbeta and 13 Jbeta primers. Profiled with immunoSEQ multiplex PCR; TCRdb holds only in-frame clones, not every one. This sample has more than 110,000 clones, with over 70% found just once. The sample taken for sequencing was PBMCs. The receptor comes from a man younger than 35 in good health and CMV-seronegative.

The CDR3 DNA sequence: TGCAGCGTTGAAGATACAGGGGGCCAAAACATTCAGTACTTC. It translates to CSVEDTGGQNIQYF. The J gene is TRBJ2-4, the V gene TRBV29-1; 9 bases line up with TRBD1. CDR3 length equals 14 residues. The J segment lost 5 bases and the V segment lost 0 bases, leaving 2 bases of the junction unmatched. The germline gives CDR1 SQVTM, CDR2 ANQGSEA.